Following are 26 T cell receptor beta chains from one sample sequenced in a study of T cell responses to AZD1222 COVID-19 vaccine (dated by TCRdb to about 2021). The label giving this sample's time point can be read as: baseline before first vaccination. Libraries came from the immunoSEQ multiplex PCR assay. TCRdb obtained this table from immuneACCESS and retained in-frame rearrangements with V and J assigned. These tables miss some clones; where compared with another copy, unresolved V genes account for less than half of the shortfall, and the remainder is unexplained. The sample yields over 150,000 clones; roughly 92% were counted once. The leading ten clones occupy 1.6% of the sample. The sequences come from peripheral blood, collected on day 0 of AZD1222 vaccination. These receptors all come from an adult in good health.

This rearrangement joins TRBV2 to TRBJ1-1; unclear D gene. The V and J ends lost 3 bases and 0 bases respectively, with 14 bases between them. Germline assignment: CDR1 SNHLY and CDR2 FYNNEI. This CDR3 is built from 16 residues. CDR3 protein: CASSDVQPAMNTEAFF. The CDR3 region has the DNA TGTGCCAGCAGTGACGTTCAGCCAGCGATGAACACTGAAGCTTTCTTT. Full variable domain (rest looked up from reference TRBV2 and TRBJ1-1): EPEVTQTPSHQVTQMGQEVILRCVPISNHLYFYWYRQILGQKVEFLVSFYNNEISEKSEIFDDQFSVERPDGSNFTLKIRSTKLEDSAMYFCASSDVQPAMNTEAFFGQGTRLTVV.

This clone was counted a single time. V gene TRBV7-3 combines with J gene TRBJ1-1; 10 nucleotides align to TRBD1. V lost 6 bases and J lost 2; bases outside the gene matches: 9. CDR1 and CDR2 from the germline V gene are SGHTA and FQGTGA. This CDR3 region has 16 residues. The CDR3 loop is CASRDPGQGTNTEAFF. The CDR3 region has the DNA TGTGCCAGCAGAGATCCGGGACAGGGGACTAACACTGAAGCTTTCTTT.

The chain is built from TRBV4-1 and TRBJ1-1; D gene uncertain. CDR1 is MGHRA, CDR2 YSYEKL, per germline. Trimming shortened V by 1 base and J by 8 bases, and 11 bases separated the two germline ends. The CDR3 sequence is 13 residues long. The CDR3 DNA is TGCGCCAGCAGCCAAGGGCGGGCGGCGGAAGCTTTCTTT. The encoded protein is CASSQGRAAEAFF.

The chain couples TRBV5-1 to TRBJ2-7; the D gene is possibly TRBD1 (6 bases). Trimming shortened V by 3 bases and J by 5 bases, and 18 bases separated the two germline ends. The CDR3 is 15 residues long. CDR1 is SGHRS and CDR2 is YFSETQ in the germline V gene. DNA for the CDR3: TGCGCCAGCAGCTACGAAAACGCCAGGGGCCACGAGCAGTACTTC. The encoded protein is CASSYENARGHEQYF.

J is TRBJ2-3 and V is TRBV2; 8 bases fit TRBD2. The V gene's germline CDR1 is SNHLY and CDR2 FYNNEI. CDR3 size: 15 residues. V lost 5 bases, J lost 0 bases, and 4 bases stayed unmatched. In DNA form, the CDR3 reads TGTGCCAGCAGTCGGACTAGCCAAAGCACAGATACGCAGTATTTT. Encoded protein: CASSRTSQSTDTQYF.

This chain links TRBV19 with TRBJ2-7; TRBD1 is a possible D gene (5 bases). V was shortened by 6 bases and J by 3 bases, with 15 bases between the two germline ends. Germline V gene sequence: CDR1 LNHDA, CDR2 SQIVND (reference sequence). The CDR3 spans 14 residues. The CDR3: CASSNRGHIYEQYF. CDR3 DNA sequence: TGTGCCAGTAGCAACCGAGGACACATCTACGAGCAGTACTTC.

A few counts support this clone. The chain uses TRBV18 and TRBJ1-4, with D hard to call. The CDR3 is made up of 15 amino acids. Trimming took 1 base from V and 0 from J, leaving 6 bases between them. Germline CDR1 KGHSH, CDR2 LQKENI. CDR3 bases: TGTGCCAGCTCACCACAGGAATCAACTAATGAAAAACTGTTTTTT. Translating it yields CASSPQESTNEKLFF.

The chain links TRBV5-8 to TRBJ2-4; D unresolved. Trimming removed 0 bases from V and 1 base from J, with 14 bases in between. This CDR3 is built from 17 residues. The germline gives CDR1 SGHTS, CDR2 YDEGEE. CDR3 sequence (DNA): TGTGCCAGCAGCTTGGGCTCGGGCGGACGGGCCAAAAACATTCAGTACTTC. Amino acid sequence: CASSLGSGGRAKNIQYF.

The chain is built from TRBV4-2 and TRBJ1-3; 8 nucleotides line up with TRBD1. The V segment lost 6 bases and the J segment 2 bases; nucleotides outside the gene matches: 12. The CDR3 runs to 17 residues. Germline V gives CDR1 LGHNA, CDR2 YNFKEQ. The CDR3, as DNA: TGTGCCAGCAGTTCCAATCCCACAGGGGGGACTGGAAACACCATATATTTT. This encodes CASSSNPTGGTGNTIYF.

The gene calls are TRBV18 and TRBJ1-5; 8 bases map to TRBD1. CDR1 KGHSH and CDR2 LQKENI come from the germline V gene. J was trimmed by 7 bases and V by 2 bases; bases with no gene match: 10. This CDR3 has 16 amino acids. CDR3: CASSPFWQGAGQPQHF. The DNA of the CDR3 is TGTGCCAGCTCACCATTCTGGCAGGGGGCGGGACAGCCCCAGCATTTT.

The chain has TRBV6-6 and TRBJ2-5; unclear D gene. Per the germline V gene, CDR1 is MNHNY and CDR2 is SVGAGI (reference sequence). V lost 5 bases, J lost 1 base, and 14 bases lay in between. The CDR3 has 15 residues. CDR3 sequence (DNA): TGTGCCAGCAGTACCACATTGGGAACCCAAGAGACCCAGTACTTC. It codes for CASSTTLGTQETQYF.

The genes are TRBV27 and TRBJ1-2, with TRBD1 identical over 7 bases. The germline V gene has CDR1 MNHEY and CDR2 SMNVEV (reference sequence). The CDR3 spans 15 residues. The V gene end was trimmed by 6 bases and the J gene end by 6 bases; junction bases not matched to a gene: 13. CDR3 residues: CASRVAQGVTNGYTF. Here the CDR3 DNA reads TGTGCCAGCAGGGTCGCCCAGGGGGTGACCAATGGCTACACCTTC.

The rearrangement links TRBV7-2 to TRBJ2-7; 10 bases are a match to TRBD1. V gave up 5 bases and J gave up 5 bases; unmatched junction bases: 6. The CDR3 runs 14 residues. Germline CDR1 SGHTA, CDR2 FQGNSA. DNA for the CDR3: TGTGCCAGCAGCCGGGACAGGGGTGGCAACGAGCAGTACTTC. Translation: CASSRDRGGNEQYF.

The V gene is TRBV19, the J gene TRBJ2-2; 7 bases match TRBD2. The germline CDR1 and CDR2 sequences are LNHDA and SQIVND (reference sequence). V was clipped by 5 bases and J by 3 bases; unmatched bases: 9. The CDR3 extends over 16 amino acids. CDR3: CASSPGLTWDTGELFF. CDR3 in DNA: TGTGCCAGTAGTCCGGGACTAACATGGGACACCGGGGAGCTGTTTTTT.

The V and J genes are TRBV4-1 and TRBJ1-1, with TRBD1 matching over 9 bases. The CDR3 loop spans 15 amino acids. Germline trimming cut 6 bases from V and 5 bases from J; bases unmatched to any gene: 10. Per the germline V gene, CDR1 is MGHRA and CDR2 is YSYEKL. The chain's CDR3 is CASRRDRERETEAFF. CDR3 nucleotides: TGCGCCAGCAGACGGGACAGGGAAAGGGAGACTGAAGCTTTCTTT.

V usage is TRBV5-1 and J usage is TRBJ2-7; D is undetermined. Germline CDR1 reads SGHRS; CDR2 reads YFSETQ. The CDR3 loop spans 14 amino acids. V gave up 0 bases and J gave up 3 bases, with 10 bases separating them. The CDR3 here is CASSLAGRDYEQYF. The CDR3 DNA sequence: TGCGCCAGCAGCTTGGCCGGTAGGGACTACGAGCAGTACTTC.

This clone turned up a few times. The chain carries TRBV4-1 and TRBJ2-2, with D unclear. The V gene's germline CDR1 is MGHRA and CDR2 YSYEKL. Trimming took 0 bases from V and 1 from J, leaving 6 bases between them. The CDR3 consists of 15 residues. This CDR3 is CASSQEPRNTGELFF. The CDR3 bases are TGCGCCAGCAGCCAAGAACCTAGGAACACCGGGGAGCTGTTTTTT.

This rearrangement joins TRBV5-1 to TRBJ2-7; perhaps TRBD1 as D (6 bases). The ends were cut back, 3 bases at V and 6 bases at J, with 13 bases in the middle. Germline lookup yields CDR1 SGHRS and CDR2 YFSETQ. The CDR3 covers 13 residues. As DNA, the CDR3 is TGCGCCAGCAGCTGGGACAATCTATCCGAGCAGTACTTC. It encodes CASSWDNLSEQYF.

The chain has TRBV7-3 and TRBJ1-2; 8 nucleotides match TRBD1. Germline CDR1 reads SGHTA; CDR2 reads FQGTGA. The CDR3 loop spans 17 amino acids. V gave up 5 bases and J gave up 2 bases; unmatched junction bases: 13. The CDR3 loop reads CASSAGGTGTGNYGYTF. The CDR3 DNA sequence: TGTGCCAGCAGCGCGGGGGGCACCGGGACAGGCAACTATGGCTACACCTTC.

V and J are TRBV6-5 and TRBJ1-1; D remains unclear. CDR1 is MNHEY, CDR2 SVGAGI, per germline. V gave up 0 bases and J gave up 1 base, with 9 bases separating them. CDR3 length equals 15 residues. In DNA, the CDR3 is TGTGCCAGCAGTTACTCGGTCATTGGGAACACTGAAGCTTTCTTT. This gives the protein CASSYSVIGNTEAFF.

This chain links TRBV18 with TRBJ2-2, with D uncertain. Germline lookup yields CDR1 KGHSH and CDR2 LQKENI. The CDR3 covers 15 residues. The V and J ends lost 1 base and 6 bases respectively, with 12 bases between them. CDR3 sequence (DNA): TGTGCCAGCTCACCACTTCCCAGAGGCGCCGGGGAGCTGTTTTTT. Protein product: CASSPLPRGAGELFF.

The J gene is TRBJ2-7, the V gene TRBV10-3; TRBD1 matches at 12 bases. Trimming at V came to 5 bases and at J to 3 bases, leaving 14 bases not matched to a gene. Germline V gene sequence: CDR1 ENHRY, CDR2 SYGVKD. CDR3 length equals 18 residues. CDR3 loop: CAISKTLSGQGAVYEQYF. CDR3 bases: TGTGCCATCAGTAAGACGCTCTCGGGACAGGGGGCGGTCTACGAGCAGTACTTC.

The chain links TRBV4-3 to TRBJ2-7; D may be TRBD2 (5 bases). This CDR3 is built from 16 residues. Germline CDR1 is LGHNA and CDR2 is YSLEER. V dropped 0 bases and J dropped 7 bases, with 19 bases sitting between them. This CDR3 reads CASSQDRFPIGREQYF. The CDR3 bases are TGCGCCAGCAGCCAAGATCGGTTTCCTATTGGGAGAGAGCAGTACTTC.

CDR3 region: CASSLSGGVMQTQYF. For the CDR3, the DNA is TGTGCCAGCAGTTTATCGGGGGGAGTGATGCAGACCCAGTACTTC. The chain has TRBV27 and TRBJ2-5; maybe TRBD2 (6 bases). The germline V gene encodes CDR1 MNHEY and CDR2 SMNVEV (reference sequence). V gave up 0 bases and J gave up 6 bases, with 14 bases separating them. This CDR3 spans 15 amino acids.

This clone was seen once. V gene TRBV4-1 combines with J gene TRBJ2-5; tentative D call: TRBD2 (6 bases). CDR3 size: 16 residues. CDR1 and CDR2 from the germline V gene are MGHRA and YSYEKL. Trimming removed 1 base at V and 1 base at J, with 13 bases between. As DNA, the CDR3 is TGCGCCAGCAGCCAAGCGGAGGGACCGATCCAAGAGACCCAGTACTTC. Its translation is CASSQAEGPIQETQYF.

This rearrangement joins TRBV18 to TRBJ1-4; D is possibly TRBD1 (6 bases). CDR1 and CDR2 from the germline V gene are KGHSH and LQKENI. The CDR3 has 17 residues. Trimming pared 2 bases from V and 0 bases from J, leaving 13 bases between. Here the CDR3 DNA reads TGTGCCAGCTCACCAGTAGGGGGTAGTGCAACTAATGAAAAACTGTTTTTT. This sequence encodes CASSPVGGSATNEKLFF.